The 7 T cell receptor beta chains given below trace back to one sample, sequenced in a study of OX40 agonist ivuxolimab in advanced cancers. Assay used: immunoSEQ multiplex PCR; TCRdb lists only in-frame clones, some missing. The profile covers approximately 69,000 clones, with 65% to 90% appearing a single time and 1.1% taken by the ten largest. This specimen was CD4+ or CD8+ T cells sorted from blood, taken in a trial of the OX40 agonist ivuxolimab. The origin of the receptors is an adult with an advanced solid tumor such as melanoma, head and neck, liver or kidney cancer.

This chain links TRBV6-5 with TRBJ1-2; D is perhaps TRBD1 (5 bases). This CDR3 spans 14 amino acids. Germline V gene data show CDR1 as MNHEY and CDR2 as SVGAGI. V lost 6 bases and J lost 8, with 19 bases in between. This CDR3 is CASRGGTADRGYTF. CDR3 coding DNA: TGTGCCAGCAGGGGAGGGACGGCTGATCGGGGCTACACCTTC.

The chain carries TRBV7-2 and TRBJ2-1, with D hard to call. Germline V gene data show CDR1 as SGHTA and CDR2 as FQGNSA. V dropped 1 base and J dropped 9 bases, with 7 bases sitting between them. There are 12 residues in the CDR3. The CDR3 DNA sequence: TGTGCCAGCAGCTTAGGTCCAGGTGAGCAGTTCTTC. Its protein product is CASSLGPGEQFF. Variable domain in full (rest from reference TRBV7-2 and TRBJ2-1): GAGVSQSPSNKVTEKGKDVELRCDPISGHTALYWYRQSLGQGLEFLIYFQGNSAPDKSGLPSDRFSAERTGGSVSTLTIQRTQQEDSAVYLCASSLGPGEQFFGPGTRLTVL.

The chain carries TRBV7-9 and TRBJ2-2; D possibly corresponds to TRBD1 (5 bases). Germline CDR1 and CDR2: SEHNR and FQNEAQ (reference sequence). Trimming shortened V by 1 base and J by 6 bases, and 9 bases separated the two germline ends. The length of the CDR3 is 14 residues. The CDR3 DNA reads as TGTGCCAGCAGCTTAGTTACAGGCGCCGGGGAGCTGTTTTTT. Translated, it gives CASSLVTGAGELFF.

The chain combines TRBV5-1 with TRBJ2-3, with 7 nucleotides matching TRBD2. This CDR3 is 15 amino acids long. J gave up 2 bases and V 4 bases, and 7 bases lay outside the gene matches. Germline CDR1 reads SGHRS; CDR2 reads YFSETQ. In DNA, the CDR3 is TGCGCCAGCAGCACCAGCGGGGATAACACAGATACGCAGTATTTT. Translating it yields CASSTSGDNTDTQYF. Variable domain in full (rest from reference TRBV5-1 and TRBJ2-3): KAGVTQTPRYLIKTRGQQVTLSCSPISGHRSVSWYQQTPGQGLQFLFEYFSETQRNKGNFPGRFSGRQFSNSRSEMNVSTLELGDSALYLCASSTSGDNTDTQYFGPGTRLTVL.

This rearrangement joins TRBV6-5 to TRBJ1-6; TRBD1 matches at 7 bases. With 6 bases clipped from V and 9 bases from J, the junction kept 8 bases outside the gene matches. Germline CDR1 is MNHEY and CDR2 is SVGAGI. This CDR3 has 14 amino acids. CDR3 DNA: TGTGCCAGCAGAGCCCCAACAGGGGTTTCACCCCTCCACTTT. This translates into CASRAPTGVSPLHF.

The chain has TRBV5-1 and TRBJ2-3; 9 nucleotides line up with TRBD1. The germline gives CDR1 SGHRS, CDR2 YFSETQ. The junction had 4 bases not matched to a gene; V was cut back by 3 bases and J by 5 bases. There are 14 residues in the CDR3. The CDR3 nucleotides read TGCGCCAGCAGCTCCGGGACAGGGAGAGATACGCAGTATTTT. This codes for CASSSGTGRDTQYF.

The CDR3 DNA reads TGTGCCAGCAGCCAAGGGGGGGCTGGGGAGACCCAGTACTTC. Encoded protein: CASSQGGAGETQYF. V and J are TRBV4-2 and TRBJ2-5; D may be TRBD1 or TRBD2 (6 bases each). The ends were cut back, 1 base at V and 5 bases at J, with 11 bases in the middle. CDR1 and CDR2 (germline): LGHNA, YNFKEQ. CDR3 length equals 14 residues.